This T cell receptor (beta chain) derives from a study of cytomegalovirus exposure and HLA in healthy donors. Overall study context: The 120 or so validation repertoires matched the 600 to 700 first-cohort repertoires in platform, a later analysis reported.

About this clone itself: The antigen remains unidentified.

TCRdb's copy holds only in-frame clones and misses some; the assay was immunoSEQ multiplex PCR. There are fewer than 400,000 clones in the sample; 75% to 90% occur only once, and around 0.84% lies in the top ten. The CDR3 has 13 amino acids. V lost 1 base and J 4 bases, leaving 7 bases between the germline ends. Germline V gene lookup returns CDR1 SGHTA and CDR2 FQGNSA. Regarding the study as a whole: In vitro confirmation showed three CMV-associated chains to be CMV antigen specific. Most TCR sequences proved rare, with some public TCRs found in many donors. Researchers catalogued about 150 TCR beta chains as cytomegalovirus-associated.

Source material: PBMCs. The clonotype was recovered from a woman between 18 and 29 years old in good health and CMV-seronegative. The chain couples TRBV7-2 to TRBJ1-1; D gene ambiguous. The CDR3 DNA follows: TGTGCCAGCAGCTTAGACGGGTCCACTGAAGCTTTCTTT. Amino acid sequence: CASSLDGSTEAFF.